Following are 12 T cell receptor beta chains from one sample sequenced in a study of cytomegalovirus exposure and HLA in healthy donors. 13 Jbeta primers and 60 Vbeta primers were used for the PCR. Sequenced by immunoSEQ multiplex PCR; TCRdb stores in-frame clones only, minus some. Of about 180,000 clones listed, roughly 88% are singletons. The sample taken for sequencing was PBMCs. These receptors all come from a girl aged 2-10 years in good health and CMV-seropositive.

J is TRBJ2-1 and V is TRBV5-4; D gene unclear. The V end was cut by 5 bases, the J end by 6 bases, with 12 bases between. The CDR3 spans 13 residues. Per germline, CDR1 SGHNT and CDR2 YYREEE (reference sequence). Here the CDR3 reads CASRRIQSNEQFF. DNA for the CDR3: TGTGCCAGCAGAAGGATACAGAGCAATGAGCAGTTCTTC.

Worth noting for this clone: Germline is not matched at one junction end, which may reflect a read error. This chain's CDR3 is CSFQTGGSYERYF. CDR3 bases: TGCAGCTTTCAAACTGGCGGCTCCTACGAGCGGTACTTC. V and J are TRBV29-1 and TRBJ2-7; D is unclear. The CDR3 sequence is 13 residues long. CDR1 is SQVTM, CDR2 ANQGSEA, per germline.

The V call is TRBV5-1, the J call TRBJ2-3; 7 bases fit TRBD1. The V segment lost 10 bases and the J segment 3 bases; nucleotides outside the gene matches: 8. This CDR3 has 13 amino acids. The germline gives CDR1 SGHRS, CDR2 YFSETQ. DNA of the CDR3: TGCGCCTCCGACAGGGAAGTGACAGATACGCAGTATTTT. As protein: CASDREVTDTQYF.

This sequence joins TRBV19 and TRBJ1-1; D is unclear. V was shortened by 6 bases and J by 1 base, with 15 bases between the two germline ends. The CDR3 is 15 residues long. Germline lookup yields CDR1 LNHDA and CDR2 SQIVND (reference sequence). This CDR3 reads CASRLAARPNTEAFF. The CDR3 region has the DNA TGTGCCAGTAGGTTGGCGGCCCGACCGAACACTGAAGCTTTCTTT.

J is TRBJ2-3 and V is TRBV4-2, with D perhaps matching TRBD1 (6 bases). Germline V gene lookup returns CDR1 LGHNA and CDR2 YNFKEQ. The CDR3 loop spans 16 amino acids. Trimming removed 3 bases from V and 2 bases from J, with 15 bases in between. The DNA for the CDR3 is TGTGCCAGCAGCCAGCCCCGCCAGGGGTACACAGATACGCAGTATTTT. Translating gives CASSQPRQGYTDTQYF.

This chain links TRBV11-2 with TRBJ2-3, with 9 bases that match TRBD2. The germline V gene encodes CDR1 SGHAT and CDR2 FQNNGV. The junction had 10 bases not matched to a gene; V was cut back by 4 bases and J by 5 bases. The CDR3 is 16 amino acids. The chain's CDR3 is CASSWISGSDRDTQYF. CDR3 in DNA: TGTGCCAGCAGCTGGATTAGCGGGAGTGATCGAGATACGCAGTATTTT. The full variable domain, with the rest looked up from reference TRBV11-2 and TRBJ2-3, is EAGVAQSPRYKIIEKRQSVAFWCNPISGHATLYWYQQILGQGPKLLIQFQNNGVVDDSQLPKDRFSAERLKGVDSTLKIQPAKLEDSAVYLCASSWISGSDRDTQYFGPGTRLTVL.

The DNA of the CDR3 is TGTGCCAGCGGTCCGGGACAGTACTACGAGCAGTACTTC. It translates to CASGPGQYYEQYF. The chain recombines TRBV9 with TRBJ2-7; 7 bases line up with TRBD1. The CDR3 runs to 13 residues. With 7 bases clipped from V and 3 bases from J, the junction kept 7 bases outside the gene matches. CDR1 is SGDLS and CDR2 is YYNGEE in the germline V gene.

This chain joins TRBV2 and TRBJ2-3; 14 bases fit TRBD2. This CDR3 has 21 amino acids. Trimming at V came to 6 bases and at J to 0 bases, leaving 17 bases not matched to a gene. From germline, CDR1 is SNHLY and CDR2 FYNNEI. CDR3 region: CASRLLTGLAGAPPSTDTQYF. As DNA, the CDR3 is TGTGCCAGCAGACTCCTTACGGGACTAGCGGGGGCTCCCCCTAGCACAGATACGCAGTATTTT.

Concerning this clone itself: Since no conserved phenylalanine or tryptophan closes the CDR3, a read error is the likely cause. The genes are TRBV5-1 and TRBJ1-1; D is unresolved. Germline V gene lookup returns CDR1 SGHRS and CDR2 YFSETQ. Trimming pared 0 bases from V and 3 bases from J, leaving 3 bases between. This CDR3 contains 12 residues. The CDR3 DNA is TGCGCCAGCAGCTTGGGGGACACTGAAGCTTTCGTT. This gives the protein CASSLGDTEAFV.

This chain's CDR3 is CASSARDRGNLYEQFF. The CDR3 DNA reads as TGTGCCAGCAGTGCACGGGACAGGGGTAACCTCTATGAGCAGTTCTTC. The chain links TRBV6-1 to TRBJ2-1; 10 bases are a match to TRBD1. V shed 4 bases, J shed 8 bases, and the junction held 11 bases outside the gene matches. The germline V gene encodes CDR1 MNHNS and CDR2 SASEGT. This CDR3 is built from 16 residues.

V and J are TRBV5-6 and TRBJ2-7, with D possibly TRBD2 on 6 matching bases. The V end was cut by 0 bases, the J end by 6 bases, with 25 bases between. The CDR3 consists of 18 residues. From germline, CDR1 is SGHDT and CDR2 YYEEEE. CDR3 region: CASSLERGRGLTRPEQYF. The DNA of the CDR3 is TGTGCCAGCAGCTTGGAACGAGGTAGGGGACTGACTCGGCCCGAGCAGTACTTC.

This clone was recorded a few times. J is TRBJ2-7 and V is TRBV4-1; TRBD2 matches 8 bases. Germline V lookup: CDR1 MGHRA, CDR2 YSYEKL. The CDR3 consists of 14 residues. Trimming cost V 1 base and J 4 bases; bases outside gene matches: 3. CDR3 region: CASSQGRGGYEQYF. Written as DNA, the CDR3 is TGCGCCAGCAGCCAAGGCCGGGGGGGGTACGAGCAGTACTTC.